This entry is about one T cell receptor (beta chain). The antigen remains unidentified. This entry comes from a study of cytomegalovirus exposure and HLA in healthy donors. Overall study results and limits: Sequencing depth roughly uniform across donors was assumed in presence/absence analyses. Prior analysis indicated that the majority of TCR beta V segments exhibited productivity approximately 90% or approximately 30% of the time. In a later analysis, common viral pathogens appeared linked to several of the most significant clusters.

The germline V gene encodes CDR1 MNHEY and CDR2 SVGAGI. V was clipped by 2 bases and J by 6 bases; unmatched bases: 10. The CDR3 has 16 residues. 13 Jbeta primers and 60 Vbeta primers were used for the PCR. Clones were sequenced by immunoSEQ multiplex PCR, and TCRdb holds only the in-frame ones, with some missing. The sample includes 54,000 or so clones, around three fifths of them seen just once. This receptor was identified in a human donor in good health. What was sequenced was PBMCs. V is TRBV6-5 and J is TRBJ1-2; TRBD1 aligns across 9 bases. The chain's CDR3 is CASSYEPGQGSNGYTF. The CDR3 DNA follows: TGTGCCAGCAGTTACGAACCGGGACAGGGATCGAATGGCTACACCTTC.